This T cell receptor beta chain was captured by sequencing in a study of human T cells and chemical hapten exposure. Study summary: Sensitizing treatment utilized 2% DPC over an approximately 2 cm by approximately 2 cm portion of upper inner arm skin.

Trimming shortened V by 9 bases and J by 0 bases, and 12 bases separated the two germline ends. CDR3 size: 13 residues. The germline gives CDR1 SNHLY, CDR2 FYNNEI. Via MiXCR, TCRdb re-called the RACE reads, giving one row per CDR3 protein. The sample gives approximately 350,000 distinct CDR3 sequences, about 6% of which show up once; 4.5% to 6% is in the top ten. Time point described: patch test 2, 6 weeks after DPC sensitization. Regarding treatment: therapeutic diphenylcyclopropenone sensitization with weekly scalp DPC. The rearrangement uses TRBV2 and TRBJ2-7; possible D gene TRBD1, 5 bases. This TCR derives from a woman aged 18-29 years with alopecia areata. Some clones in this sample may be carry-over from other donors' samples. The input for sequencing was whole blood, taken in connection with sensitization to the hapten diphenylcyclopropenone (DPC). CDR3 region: CASQGTFSYEQYF. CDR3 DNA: TGTGCCAGTCAGGGTACCTTCTCCTACGAGCAGTACTTC.